The clone carrying this TCR beta chain was detected a few times. The antigen is unknown. Constant-region reverse primers amplified full-length variable regions, followed by semi-nested Nested Universal Primer A PCR. TCRdb re-called the 5' RACE reads with MiXCR, one entry per CDR3 protein. The data contain approximately 40,000 distinct CDR3 sequences, roughly 21% of them singletons. Between the trimmed V and J ends, which lost 3 bases and 1 base, there was a span of 7 bases. CDR3 length: 14 amino acids. Germline V gene data show CDR1 as SGHDT and CDR2 as YYEEEE. Cells sorted as Tregs were CD4+, CD25+ and CD127-/low. Whole-study results and caveats: Tumor Treg TCRs overlapped most with tumor naive CD4+ cells. Tumor memory CD4+ T cell TCR gene usage clustered with blood and lymph node memory CD4+ cells and lymph node naive CD4+ cells.

What was sequenced was Tregs sorted from blood. The TCR sequence derives from a female donor with breast cancer. The rearrangement joins TRBV5-6 to TRBJ2-2; D may be TRBD2 (5 bases). The CDR3 DNA sequence: TGTGCCAGCAGCTCAGCGGAGAACACCGGGGAGCTGTTTTTT. The encoded protein is CASSSAENTGELFF.